Reported below is one T cell receptor beta chain. The Seattle patients joined while their infection was active and were tracked longitudinally afterward. The data are from a study of blood T cell repertoires in COVID-19. Study at large: Italy, Spain and the United States were the sources of the convalescent and acute COVID-19 samples.

Authors' processing steps: Scientists estimated how many nucleated cells there were by amplifying reference gene primers. The repertoire was sequenced with immunoSEQ multiplex PCR; TCRdb's copy has only in-frame clones and lacks some. V, J and clone size derive from that table, while D and trimming were established from the DNA sequence. This sample has about 230,000 clones, with about nine tenths found just once. Trimming took 6 bases from V and 3 from J; bases not matched to a gene: 7. The CDR3 has 15 residues. The germline gives CDR1 MNHEY, CDR2 SVGEGT. The clonotype was recovered from a man aged 50 to 60 with COVID-19, enrolled during active disease. J is TRBJ2-3 and V is TRBV6-2 or TRBV6-3, with 9 bases fitting TRBD2. Sample: peripheral blood. The CDR3 bases are TGTGCCAGCAGACCTAGCGGGGTACCGACAGATACGCAGTATTTT. It is translated as CASRPSGVPTDTQYF.